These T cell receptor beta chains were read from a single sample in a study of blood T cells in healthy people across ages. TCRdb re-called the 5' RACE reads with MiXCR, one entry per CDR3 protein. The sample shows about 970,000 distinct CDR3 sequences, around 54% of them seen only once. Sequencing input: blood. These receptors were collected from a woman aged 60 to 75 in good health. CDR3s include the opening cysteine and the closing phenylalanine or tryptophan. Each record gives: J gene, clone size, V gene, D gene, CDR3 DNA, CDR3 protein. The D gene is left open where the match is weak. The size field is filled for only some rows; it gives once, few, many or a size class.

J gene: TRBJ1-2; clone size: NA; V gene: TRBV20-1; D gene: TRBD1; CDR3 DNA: TGCAGTGCTATCGGGGACAGGCTCAGTGGCTACACCTTC; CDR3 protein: CSAIGDRLSGYTF
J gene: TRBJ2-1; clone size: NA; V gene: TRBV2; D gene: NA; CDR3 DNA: TGTGCCAGCAGTGGAATAGCGACTTCCTACAATGAGCAGTTCTTC; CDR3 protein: CASSGIATSYNEQFF
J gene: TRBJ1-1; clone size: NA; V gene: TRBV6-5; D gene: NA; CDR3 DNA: TGTGCCAGCCGCAGTATGAACACTGAAGCTTTCTTT; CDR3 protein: CASRSMNTEAFF
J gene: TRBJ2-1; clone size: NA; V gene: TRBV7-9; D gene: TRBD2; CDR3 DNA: TGTGCCAGCAGCTCTAGCGGGAGTGTCAATGAGCAGTTCTTC; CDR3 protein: CASSSSGSVNEQFF
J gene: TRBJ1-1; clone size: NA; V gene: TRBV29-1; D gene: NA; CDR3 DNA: TGCAGCGTTGGGCGGCCTAACGCTGAAGCTTTCTTT; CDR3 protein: CSVGRPNAEAFF
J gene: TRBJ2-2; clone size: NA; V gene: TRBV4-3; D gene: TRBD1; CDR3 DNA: TGCGCCAGCAGCCAGTATCTTGGGACAGGGGGCACCGGGGAGCTGTTTTTT; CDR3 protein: CASSQYLGTGGTGELFF
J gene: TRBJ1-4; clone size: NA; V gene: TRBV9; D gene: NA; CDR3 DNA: TGTGCCAGCAGCGAACAGGGTGAAAAACTGTTTTTT; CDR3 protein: CASSEQGEKLFF
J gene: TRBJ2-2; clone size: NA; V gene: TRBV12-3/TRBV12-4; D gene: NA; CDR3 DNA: TGTGCCAGCAGTTTAGATAACTTCAGTTCCGGGGAGCTGTTTTTT; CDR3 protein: CASSLDNFSSGELFF
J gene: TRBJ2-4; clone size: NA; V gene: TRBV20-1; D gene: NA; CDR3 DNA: TGCAGTGCCCTCTCCCCAAACATTCAGTACTTC; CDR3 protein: CSALSPNIQYF
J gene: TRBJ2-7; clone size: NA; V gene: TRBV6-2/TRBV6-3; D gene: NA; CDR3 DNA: TGTGCCAGCAGAACCTACGAGCAGTACTTC; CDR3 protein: CASRTYEQYF
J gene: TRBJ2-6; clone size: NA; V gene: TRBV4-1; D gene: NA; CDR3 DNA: TGCGCCAGCAGCCAAGGAACCCAGGGGATGACCTCTGGGGCCAACGTCCTGACTTTC; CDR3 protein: CASSQGTQGMTSGANVLTF
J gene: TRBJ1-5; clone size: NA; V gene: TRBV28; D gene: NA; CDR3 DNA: TGTGCCAGCTTCGAGGGTTTCAATCAGCCCCAGCATTTT; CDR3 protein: CASFEGFNQPQHF
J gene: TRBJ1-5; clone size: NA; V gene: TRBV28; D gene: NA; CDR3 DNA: TGTGCCAGCAGTTTACCCACCACAGGGTATGGGGGGTATAGCAATCAGCCCCAGCATTTT; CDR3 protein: CASSLPTTGYGGYSNQPQHF
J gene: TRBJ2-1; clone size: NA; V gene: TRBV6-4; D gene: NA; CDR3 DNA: TGTGCCAACAAGAATGAGCAGTTCTTC; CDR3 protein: CANKNEQFF
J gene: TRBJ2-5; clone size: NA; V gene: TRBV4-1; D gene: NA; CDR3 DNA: TGCGCCAGCAGCCATGCCGCCGGCCAAGAGACCCAGTACTTC; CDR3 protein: CASSHAAGQETQYF
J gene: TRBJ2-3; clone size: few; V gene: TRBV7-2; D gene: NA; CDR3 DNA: TGTGCCAGCAGCTTAGCGCTAGGAGCGCGGGATACGCAGTATTTT; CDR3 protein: CASSLALGARDTQYF
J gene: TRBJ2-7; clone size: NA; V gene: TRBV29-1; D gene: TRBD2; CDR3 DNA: TGCAGCGTTCTTCGACTAGCGGGAGGCGAGCAGTACTTC; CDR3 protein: CSVLRLAGGEQYF
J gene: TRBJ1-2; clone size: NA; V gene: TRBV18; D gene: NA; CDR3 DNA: TGTGCCAGCTCACCACCGGGACTCGAGGACTATGGCTACACCTTC; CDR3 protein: CASSPPGLEDYGYTF
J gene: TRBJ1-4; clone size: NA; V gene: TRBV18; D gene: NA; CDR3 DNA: TGTGCCAGCTCACTTAACAGGGCCGGGGCTAATGAAAAACTGTTTTTT; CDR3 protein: CASSLNRAGANEKLFF
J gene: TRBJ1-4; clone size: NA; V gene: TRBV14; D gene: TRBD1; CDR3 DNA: TGTGCCAGCAGCCAGGGACAGGGGGCCTATAATGAAAAACTGTTTTTT; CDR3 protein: CASSQGQGAYNEKLFF
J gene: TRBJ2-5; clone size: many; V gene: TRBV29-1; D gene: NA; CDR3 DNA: TGCAGCGTTGTCGGGGGTGCGGAGACCCAGTACTTC; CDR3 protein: CSVVGGAETQYF
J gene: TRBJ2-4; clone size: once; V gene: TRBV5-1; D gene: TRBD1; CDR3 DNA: TGCGCCAGCAGCTTGTCACCGGGACAGGGATACATTCAGTACTTC; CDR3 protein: CASSLSPGQGYIQYF
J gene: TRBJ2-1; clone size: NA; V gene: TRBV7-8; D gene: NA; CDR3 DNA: TGTGCCAGCAGCTTAGTACGTCTAGCCAACAATGAGCAGTTCTTC; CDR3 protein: CASSLVRLANNEQFF
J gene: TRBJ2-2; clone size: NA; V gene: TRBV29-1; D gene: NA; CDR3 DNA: TGCAGCGTTGATCTTGGGGGTCGATCATATCCCGGGGAGCTGTTTTTT; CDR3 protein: CSVDLGGRSYPGELFF
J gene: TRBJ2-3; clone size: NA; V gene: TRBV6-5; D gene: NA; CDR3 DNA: TGTGCCAGCAGTTACGGGGGGCTTAGCCCGAAGGGGCCAGATACGCAGTATTTT; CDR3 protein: CASSYGGLSPKGPDTQYF
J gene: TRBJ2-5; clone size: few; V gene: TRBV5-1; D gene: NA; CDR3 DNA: TGCGCCAGCAGTCCTTCTGGGGCGCACGGAGAGACCCAGTACTTC; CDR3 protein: CASSPSGAHGETQYF
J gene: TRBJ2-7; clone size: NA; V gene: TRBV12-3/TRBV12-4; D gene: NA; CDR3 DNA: TGTGCCAGCAGTTTATTAGCGGTCAGCTCCTACGAGCAGTACTTC; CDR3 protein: CASSLLAVSSYEQYF
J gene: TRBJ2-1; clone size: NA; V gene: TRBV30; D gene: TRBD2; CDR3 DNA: TGTGCCTGGAGTCTGCTAGCGGGAGTTGGTGAGCAGTTCTTC; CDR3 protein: CAWSLLAGVGEQFF
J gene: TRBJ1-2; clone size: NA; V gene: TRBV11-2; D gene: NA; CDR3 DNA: TGTGCCAGCAGCTCCATCCCCCATGGCTACACCTTC; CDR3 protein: CASSSIPHGYTF
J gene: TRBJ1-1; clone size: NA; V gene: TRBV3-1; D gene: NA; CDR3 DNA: TGTGCCAGCAGCCAAGTTTTGGGATCTGAAGCTTTCTTT; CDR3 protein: CASSQVLGSEAFF
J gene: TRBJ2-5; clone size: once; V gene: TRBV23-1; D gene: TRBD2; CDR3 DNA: TGCGCCAGCAGTCAATCCGAAACTAGCGGCCAAGAGACCCAGTACTTC; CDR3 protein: CASSQSETSGQETQYF
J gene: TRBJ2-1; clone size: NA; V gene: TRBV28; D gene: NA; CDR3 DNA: TGTGCCAGCAGTGATCCCCCAGGTGAGCAGTTCTTC; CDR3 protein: CASSDPPGEQFF
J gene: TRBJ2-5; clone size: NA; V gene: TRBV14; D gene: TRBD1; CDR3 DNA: TGTGCCAGCAGCCGTAGACAGGGCGGAAACACAGAGACCCAGTACTTC; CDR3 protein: CASSRRQGGNTETQYF
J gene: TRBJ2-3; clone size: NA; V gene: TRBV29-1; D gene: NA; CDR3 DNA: TGCAGCGTTGCGGAAGGGACACTCACAGATACGCAGTATTTT; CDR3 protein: CSVAEGTLTDTQYF
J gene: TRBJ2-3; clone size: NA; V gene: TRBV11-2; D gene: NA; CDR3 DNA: TGTGCCAGCAGCTTCCCCACGGGACTAGATACGCAGTATTTT; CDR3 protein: CASSFPTGLDTQYF
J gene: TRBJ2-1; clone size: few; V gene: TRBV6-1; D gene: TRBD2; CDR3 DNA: TGTGCCAGCAGACTAGCGGGGACCTACAATGAGCAGTTCTTC; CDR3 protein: CASRLAGTYNEQFF
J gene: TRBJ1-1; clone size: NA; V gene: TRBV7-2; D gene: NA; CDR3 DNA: TGTGCCAGCAGCTATCCGGGGGACCCTGAAGCTTTCTTT; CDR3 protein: CASSYPGDPEAFF
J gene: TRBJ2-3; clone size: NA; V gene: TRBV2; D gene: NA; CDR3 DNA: TGTGCCAGCAGCTTGATTCACCCAGGCACAGATACGCAGTATTTT; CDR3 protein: CASSLIHPGTDTQYF
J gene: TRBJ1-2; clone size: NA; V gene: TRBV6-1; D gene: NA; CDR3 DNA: TGTGCCAGCAGCCCCGGTTCGAAAACAGGCGGCTACACCTTC; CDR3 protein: CASSPGSKTGGYTF
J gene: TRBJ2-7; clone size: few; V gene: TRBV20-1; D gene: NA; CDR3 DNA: TGCAGTGCTAGAGGACTTAAGCTATACGAGCAGTACTTC; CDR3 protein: CSARGLKLYEQYF
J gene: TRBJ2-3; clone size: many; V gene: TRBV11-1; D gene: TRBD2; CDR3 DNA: TGTGCCAGCAGCTTAGCTAGCGGGAGGACAGATACGCAGTATTTT; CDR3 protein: CASSLASGRTDTQYF
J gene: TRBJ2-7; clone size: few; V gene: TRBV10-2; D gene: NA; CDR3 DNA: TGCGCCAGCTCTAAAGGACAGACGACCTACGAGCAGTACTTC; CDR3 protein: CASSKGQTTYEQYF
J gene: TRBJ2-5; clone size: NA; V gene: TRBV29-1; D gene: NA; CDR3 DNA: TGCAGCGTTGAAGGGGCGGCAGGGCGCCCTAAAGAGACCCAGTACTTC; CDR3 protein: CSVEGAAGRPKETQYF
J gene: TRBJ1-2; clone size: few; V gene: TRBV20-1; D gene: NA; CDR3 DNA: TGCAGTGCTAGTTCGGGCCATGGCTACACCTTC; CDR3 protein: CSASSGHGYTF
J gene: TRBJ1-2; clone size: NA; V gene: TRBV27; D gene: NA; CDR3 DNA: TGTGCCAGCAGTTATCAGGGGCTTGATGGCTACACCTTC; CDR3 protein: CASSYQGLDGYTF
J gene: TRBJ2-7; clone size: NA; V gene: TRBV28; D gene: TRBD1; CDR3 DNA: TGTGCCAGCAGTTTATTACAGGGGTTCTCCTACGAGCAGTACTTC; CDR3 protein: CASSLLQGFSYEQYF
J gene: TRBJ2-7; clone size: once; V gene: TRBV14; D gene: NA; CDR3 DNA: TGTGCCAGCAGCCAAGAGGGCGGAACTAGCCTTTACGAGCAGTACTTC; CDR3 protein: CASSQEGGTSLYEQYF
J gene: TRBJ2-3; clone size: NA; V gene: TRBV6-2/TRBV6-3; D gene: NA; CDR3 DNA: TGTGCCAGCAGTCTCCCCCCTAGGGGCAGCACAGATACGCAGTATTTT; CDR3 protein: CASSLPPRGSTDTQYF